These 24 T cell receptor beta chains came from one sample sequenced in a study of early T cells in non-severe SARS-CoV-2 infection. TCRdb reanalysed the 5' RACE reads using MiXCR and keeps one entry per CDR3 protein. The sample has more than 50,000 distinct CDR3 sequences, around an eighth seen once; the top ten hold roughly 1.4%. The sample was whole blood, taken at baseline. Receptor source: an adult who was a healthcare worker with PCR-confirmed SARS-CoV-2 infection or an uninfected control (not recorded which).

V is TRBV4-3 and J is TRBJ2-1; D is undetermined. V lost 4 bases to trimming and J lost 7 bases, with 17 bases between them. The CDR3 extends over 15 amino acids. CDR1 LGHNA and CDR2 YSLEER come from the germline V gene. The CDR3 reads CASSPRQDIRNEQFF. DNA for the CDR3: TGCGCCAGCAGCCCTCGCCAAGATATCCGAAATGAGCAGTTCTTC.

There are a few counts of this clonotype. The genes are TRBV11-2 and TRBJ2-7; D unclear. Deletions cut 3 bases from V and 0 bases from J, with 6 bases between. The CDR3 is made up of 13 amino acids. The germline V gene has CDR1 SGHAT and CDR2 FQNNGV. CDR3 sequence reads: CASSFDVSYEQYF. DNA of the CDR3: TGTGCCAGCAGCTTCGACGTCTCCTACGAGCAGTACTTC.

V and J are TRBV12-3 or TRBV12-4 and TRBJ2-7; D remains unclear. V dropped 2 bases and J dropped 1 base, with 9 bases sitting between them. The CDR3 has 14 amino acids. The CDR3 DNA sequence: TGTGCCAGCAGTTTACTTCTCAAATCCTACGAGCAGTACTTC. It is translated as CASSLLLKSYEQYF.

This clonotype appeared many times. The gene calls are TRBV5-1 and TRBJ2-5; 7 bases are a match to TRBD2. Germline CDR1 and CDR2: SGHRS and YFSETQ. The CDR3 sequence is 14 residues long. Germline trimming cut 5 bases from V and 1 base from J; bases unmatched to any gene: 5. The CDR3 spells CASSETGGQETQYF. CDR3 coding DNA: TGCGCCAGCAGTGAAACGGGGGGCCAAGAGACCCAGTACTTC.

This clonotype was observed a handful of times. The chain is built from TRBV18 and TRBJ1-1; D remains unclear. The V gene lost 0 bases and the J gene lost 5 bases, with 13 bases spanning the gap. The CDR3 spans 15 residues. Germline loops: CDR1 KGHSH, CDR2 LQKENI. The DNA for the CDR3 is TGTGCCAGCTCACCACCGGAGGGCGAGTTTACTGAAGCTTTCTTT. Amino acids: CASSPPEGEFTEAFF.

In this sample, this clonotype turned up many times. The chain is built from TRBV5-4 and TRBJ2-3; 10 bases align to TRBD2. This CDR3 is built from 15 residues. V dropped 1 base and J dropped 3; count of bases not matched to a gene: 2. CDR1 and CDR2 from the germline V gene are SGHNT and YYREEE (reference sequence). CDR3 amino acids: CASSLWTSGTDTQYF. The CDR3 coding sequence is TGTGCCAGCAGCTTGTGGACTAGCGGAACAGATACGCAGTATTTT.

This clonotype turned up a few times. The chain has TRBV19 and TRBJ1-2; D is undetermined. The CDR3 is 13 residues long. Germline values: CDR1 LNHDA, CDR2 SQIVND (reference sequence). Trimming took off 7 bases at V and 2 bases at J, with 11 bases between the two ends. The CDR3 protein is CASKLGTNYGYTF. The CDR3 bases are TGTGCCAGTAAACTAGGCACCAACTATGGCTACACCTTC. The full variable domain, with the rest looked up from reference TRBV19 and TRBJ1-2, is DGGITQSPKYLFRKEGQNVTLSCEQNLNHDAMYWYRQDPGQGLRLIYYSQIVNDFQKGDIAEGYSVSREKKESFPLTVTSAQKNPTAFYLCASKLGTNYGYTFGSGTRLTVV.

This clonotype appeared a few times. The V call is TRBV7-2, the J call TRBJ2-7, with TRBD1 matching over 8 bases. The germline CDR1 and CDR2 sequences are SGHTA and FQGNSA. Losses at the gene ends were 2 bases for V and 2 bases for J; bases not matched to a gene: 11. The CDR3 sequence is 17 residues long. Here the CDR3 reads CASSLPLRDRITYEQYF. The CDR3 DNA reads as TGTGCCAGCAGCTTACCCCTTCGGGACAGGATCACCTACGAGCAGTACTTC.

This clonotype occurred a few times. V usage is TRBV20-1 and J usage is TRBJ1-2; D is ambiguous. Looked up from germline, CDR1 is DFQATT and CDR2 is SNEGSKA (reference sequence). The CDR3 is made up of 13 amino acids. Trimming cost V 1 base and J 2 bases, with 8 bases left between them. As DNA, the CDR3 is TGCAGTGCTAGAGTTCCGGGGAACTATGGCTACACCTTC. Residues: CSARVPGNYGYTF.

Turning to this clonotype: The junction does not match germline at one end; this may be a read error. The chain employs TRBV5-1 and TRBJ1-5; no clear D. The CDR3 sequence is 15 residues long. Germline V gives CDR1 SGHRS, CDR2 YFSETQ. CDR3 residues: CASSLSPDSDQPQHF. CDR3 nucleotides: TGCGCCAGCAGCTTGAGCCCCGATAGCGATCAGCCCCAGCATTTT.

The chain's CDR3 is CASSLGQGARNTGELFF. The CDR3, as DNA: TGTGCCAGCAGCTTAGGGCAGGGGGCAAGGAACACCGGGGAGCTGTTTTTT. The rearrangement uses TRBV11-3 and TRBJ2-2; 8 bases are shared with TRBD1. The CDR3 runs to 17 residues. Germline V gene data show CDR1 as SGHNT and CDR2 as YENEEA. The V segment lost 1 base and the J segment 1 base; nucleotides outside the gene matches: 5.

This clonotype was seen a few times. The V call is TRBV20-1, the J call TRBJ2-6, with unresolved D. The germline gives CDR1 DFQATT, CDR2 SNEGSKA (reference sequence). V lost 2 bases, J lost 2 bases, and 4 bases lay in between. The CDR3 is 13 amino acids. CDR3 sequence reads: CSARPAGANVLTF. Here the CDR3 DNA reads TGCAGTGCTAGACCTGCTGGGGCCAACGTCCTGACTTTC.

This chain uses TRBV11-2 with TRBJ2-7, with 8 bases aligning to TRBD2. The CDR3 totals 13 residues. After removal of 5 bases from V and 5 bases from J, the junction contained 5 bases not matched to a gene. Germline CDR1 and CDR2: SGHAT and FQNNGV. CDR3 sequence: CASSTGTRDEQYF. The CDR3 nucleotides read TGTGCCAGCAGCACCGGGACTAGGGACGAGCAGTACTTC.

This clonotype was recorded many times. The chain links TRBV7-2 to TRBJ2-3, with TRBD1 matching over 7 bases. This CDR3 has 15 residues. CDR1 SGHTA and CDR2 FQGNSA come from the germline V gene. V was pared by 1 base and J by 1 base, with 2 bases of the junction left unmatched. CDR3 sequence reads: CASSLVGQGTDTQYF. CDR3 DNA: TGTGCCAGCAGCTTAGTTGGACAGGGCACAGATACGCAGTATTTT.

The J gene is TRBJ2-5, the V gene TRBV7-2; 8 bases map to TRBD2. The length of the CDR3 is 15 residues. V trimming: 4 bases; J trimming: 0 bases; junction bases outside the gene matches: 4. Germline CDR1 and CDR2: SGHTA and FQGNSA. The CDR3 sequence is CASSWKLADQETQYF. The DNA for the CDR3 is TGTGCCAGCAGCTGGAAACTAGCGGACCAAGAGACCCAGTACTTC.

The table lists this clonotype with a few counts. The chain combines TRBV12-3 or TRBV12-4 with TRBJ1-1; no reliable D call. This CDR3 comprises 13 residues. Trimming removed 9 bases from V and 3 bases from J, with 14 bases in between. CDR3 sequence: CASRRLGYTEAFF. CDR3 nucleotides: TGTGCCAGTAGGAGGCTTGGCTACACTGAAGCTTTCTTT.

The chain carries TRBV5-1 and TRBJ2-7, with D perhaps matching TRBD1 (6 bases). Germline lookup yields CDR1 SGHRS and CDR2 YFSETQ. V lost 1 base to trimming and J lost 7 bases, with 18 bases between them. The CDR3 loop spans 15 amino acids. The CDR3 protein is CASSLLGGSVREQYF. The CDR3 DNA follows: TGCGCCAGCAGCTTGTTAGGGGGATCGGTGAGAGAGCAGTACTTC.

This clonotype was recorded at least ten times. This chain links TRBV6-2 or TRBV6-3 with TRBJ1-2; 8 bases match TRBD1. Germline values: CDR1 MNHEY, CDR2 SVGEGT. The CDR3 covers 13 residues. The junction had 6 bases not matched to a gene; V was cut back by 6 bases and J by 6 bases. The CDR3 region is CASRVTGVHGYTF. DNA for the CDR3: TGTGCCAGCAGGGTGACAGGGGTCCATGGCTACACCTTC.

The V call is TRBV6-2 or TRBV6-3, the J call TRBJ2-7; D not resolved. Germline V gene data show CDR1 as MNHEY and CDR2 as SVGEGT. Trimming shortened V by 5 bases and J by 6 bases, and 8 bases separated the two germline ends. The CDR3 runs to 11 residues. The CDR3: CASSTPGEQYF. The CDR3 nucleotides are TGTGCCAGCAGTACCCCCGGCGAGCAGTACTTC.

This clonotype was observed a handful of times. This chain joins TRBV5-1 and TRBJ2-3; 11 bases are a match to TRBD1. V lost 0 bases and J lost 3; bases outside the gene matches: 6. The germline V gene has CDR1 SGHRS and CDR2 YFSETQ. This CDR3 is 17 amino acids long. The CDR3 loop reads CASSLGHRDRGTDTQYF. The CDR3 region has the DNA TGCGCCAGCAGCTTGGGGCACCGGGACAGGGGGACAGATACGCAGTATTTT.

This clonotype was counted many times. The chain carries TRBV24-1 and TRBJ2-7, with D possibly TRBD2 on 5 matching bases. The CDR3 sequence is 12 residues long. With 4 bases removed from V and 6 bases from J, the gap between germline ends came to 9 bases. Per germline, CDR1 KGHDR and CDR2 SFDVKD. In DNA form, the CDR3 reads TGTGCCACCAGTGAATTCGGGATCGAGCAGTACTTC. This gives the protein CATSEFGIEQYF.

A few counts support this clonotype. The chain joins TRBV5-1 to TRBJ1-2; D is unclear. The length of the CDR3 is 13 residues. V shed 0 bases and J shed 6 bases, with 9 bases lying between them. Germline V gene data show CDR1 as SGHRS and CDR2 as YFSETQ. CDR3 residues: CASSLEGGHGYTF. CDR3 sequence (DNA): TGCGCCAGCAGCTTGGAGGGTGGACATGGCTACACCTTC.

This clonotype has only a few counts. J is TRBJ2-5 and V is TRBV4-3; 7 nucleotides match TRBD2. Germline lookup yields CDR1 LGHNA and CDR2 YSLEER. V lost 1 base, J lost 2 bases, and 7 bases stayed unmatched. The CDR3 contains 16 residues. This CDR3 is CASSQATPSGQETQYF. Written as DNA, the CDR3 is TGCGCCAGCAGCCAAGCAACACCTAGCGGACAAGAGACCCAGTACTTC.

The chain uses TRBV12-3 or TRBV12-4 and TRBJ2-7; 8 nucleotides agree with TRBD1. V gave up 5 bases and J gave up 3 bases; unmatched junction bases: 6. The CDR3 has 14 residues. CDR3 bases: TGTGCCAGCAGTGAGACAGGGGCTAACTACGAGCAGTACTTC. Residues: CASSETGANYEQYF.